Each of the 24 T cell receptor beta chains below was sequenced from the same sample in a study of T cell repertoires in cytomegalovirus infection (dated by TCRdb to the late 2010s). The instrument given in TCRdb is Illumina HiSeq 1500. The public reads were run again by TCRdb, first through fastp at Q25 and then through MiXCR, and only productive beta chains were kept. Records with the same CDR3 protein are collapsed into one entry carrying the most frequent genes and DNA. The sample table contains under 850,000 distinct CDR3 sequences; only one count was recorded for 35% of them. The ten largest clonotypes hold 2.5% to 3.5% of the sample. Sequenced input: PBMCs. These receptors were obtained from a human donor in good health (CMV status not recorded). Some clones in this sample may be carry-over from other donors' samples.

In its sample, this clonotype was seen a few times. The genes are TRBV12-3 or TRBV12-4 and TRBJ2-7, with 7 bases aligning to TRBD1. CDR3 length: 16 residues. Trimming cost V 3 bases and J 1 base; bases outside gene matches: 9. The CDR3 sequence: CASSLMAGGLSYEQYF. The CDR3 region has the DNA TGTGCCAGCAGTTTGATGGCAGGGGGTCTGTCCTACGAGCAGTACTTC.

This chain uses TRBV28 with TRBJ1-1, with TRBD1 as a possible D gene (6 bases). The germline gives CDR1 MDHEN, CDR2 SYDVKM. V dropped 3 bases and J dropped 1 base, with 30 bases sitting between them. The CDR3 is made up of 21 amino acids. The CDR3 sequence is CASSFRIVGGESRGSNTEAFF. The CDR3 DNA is TGTGCCAGCAGTTTCCGTATAGTGGGTGGGGAGTCTAGGGGGTCGAACACTGAAGCTTTCTTT. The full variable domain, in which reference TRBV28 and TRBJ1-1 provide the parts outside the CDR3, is DVKVTQSSRYLVKRTGEKVFLECVQDMDHENMFWYRQDPGLGLRLIYFSYDVKMKEKGDIPEGYSVSREKKERFSLILESASTNQTSMYLCASSFRIVGGESRGSNTEAFFGQGTRLTVV.

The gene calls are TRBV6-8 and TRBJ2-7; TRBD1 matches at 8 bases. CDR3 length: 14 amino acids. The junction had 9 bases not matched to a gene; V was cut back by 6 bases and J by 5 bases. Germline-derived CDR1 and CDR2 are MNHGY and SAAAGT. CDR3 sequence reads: CASRGTQGADEQYF. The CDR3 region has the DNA TGTGCCAGCAGGGGTACCCAGGGGGCCGACGAGCAGTACTTC.

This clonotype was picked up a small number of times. CDR3 protein: CASSRGPNEQFF. CDR3 sequence (DNA): TGTGCCAGCAGTCGGGGGCCCAATGAGCAGTTCTTC. The rearrangement joins TRBV27 to TRBJ2-1, with D perhaps given as TRBD1 or TRBD2 (6 bases each). There are 12 residues in the CDR3. The germline V gene has CDR1 MNHEY and CDR2 SMNVEV (reference sequence). Deletions cut 5 bases from V and 6 bases from J, with 8 bases between.

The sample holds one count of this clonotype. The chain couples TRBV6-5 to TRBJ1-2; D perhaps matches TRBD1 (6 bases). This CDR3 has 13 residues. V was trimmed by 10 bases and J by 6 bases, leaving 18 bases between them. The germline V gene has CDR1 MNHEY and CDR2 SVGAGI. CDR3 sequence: CATRAGQNHGYTF. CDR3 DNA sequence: TGTGCCACCCGTGCCGGACAGAACCATGGCTACACCTTC.

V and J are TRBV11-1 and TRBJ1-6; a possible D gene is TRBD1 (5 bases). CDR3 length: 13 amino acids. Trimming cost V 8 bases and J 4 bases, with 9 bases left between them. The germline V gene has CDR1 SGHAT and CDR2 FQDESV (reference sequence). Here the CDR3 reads CASCSGYNSPLHF. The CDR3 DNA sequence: TGTGCCAGCTGCTCAGGGTATAATTCACCCCTCCACTTT.

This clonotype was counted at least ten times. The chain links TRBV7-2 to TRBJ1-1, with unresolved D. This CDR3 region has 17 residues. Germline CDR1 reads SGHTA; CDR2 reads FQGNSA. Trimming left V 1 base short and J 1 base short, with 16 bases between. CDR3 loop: CASSLGFIGRTNTEAFF. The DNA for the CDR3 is TGTGCCAGCAGCTTAGGGTTTATCGGCAGGACGAACACTGAAGCTTTCTTT.

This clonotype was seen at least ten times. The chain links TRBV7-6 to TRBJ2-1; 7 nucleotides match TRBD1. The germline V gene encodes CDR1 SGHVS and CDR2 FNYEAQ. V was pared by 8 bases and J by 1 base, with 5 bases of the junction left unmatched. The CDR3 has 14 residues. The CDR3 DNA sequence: TGTGCCAGCGGGGCAGGGGGTTCCTACAATGAGCAGTTCTTC. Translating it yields CASGAGGSYNEQFF.

In DNA, the CDR3 is TGTGCCAGCAGCTTAGGCCCGATACAGGGCTCTCGTCATGGCTACACCTTC. Its protein is CASSLGPIQGSRHGYTF. The rearrangement uses TRBV7-9 and TRBJ1-2, with D possibly matching TRBD1 (6 bases). Germline V gene data show CDR1 as SEHNR and CDR2 as FQNEAQ (reference sequence). V dropped 1 base and J dropped 6 bases, with 21 bases sitting between them. The CDR3 is made up of 17 amino acids.

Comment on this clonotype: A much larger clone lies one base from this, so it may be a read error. The chain's CDR3 is CASTPGLAGGYTSYKQYF. The DNA of the CDR3 is TGTGCCAGCACCCCCGGTCTAGCGGGGGGCTATACCTCCTACAAGCAGTACTTC. The V and J genes are TRBV7-2 and TRBJ2-7; TRBD2 aligns across 11 bases. Per germline, CDR1 SGHTA and CDR2 FQGNSA. The CDR3 runs 18 residues.

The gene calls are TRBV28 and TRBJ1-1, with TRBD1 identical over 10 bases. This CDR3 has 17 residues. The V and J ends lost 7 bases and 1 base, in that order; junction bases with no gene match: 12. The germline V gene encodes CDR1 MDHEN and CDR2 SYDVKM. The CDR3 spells CASILGGDRGPNTEAFF. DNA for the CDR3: TGTGCCAGCATCTTGGGCGGGGACAGGGGCCCGAACACTGAAGCTTTCTTT.

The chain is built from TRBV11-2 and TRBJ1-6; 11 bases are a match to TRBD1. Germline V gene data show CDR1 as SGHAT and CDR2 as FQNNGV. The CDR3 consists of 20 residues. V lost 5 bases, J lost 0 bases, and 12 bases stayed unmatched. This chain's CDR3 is CASSKRAGTGGSSYNSPLHF. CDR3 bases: TGTGCCAGCAGCAAACGTGCCGGGACAGGGGGTAGCTCCTATAATTCACCCCTCCACTTT. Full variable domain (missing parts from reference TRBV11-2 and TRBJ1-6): EAGVAQSPRYKIIEKRQSVAFWCNPISGHATLYWYQQILGQGPKLLIQFQNNGVVDDSQLPKDRFSAERLKGVDSTLKIQPAKLEDSAVYLCASSKRAGTGGSSYNSPLHFGNGTRLTVT.

CDR3 in DNA: TGTGCCAGTAGTATAGGAGGGGAGTCGGTCAAGAACCTGAACACTGAAGCTTTCTTT. Translating it yields CASSIGGESVKNLNTEAFF. The genes are TRBV19 and TRBJ1-1, with a weak D call TRBD1 (5 bases). There are 19 residues in the CDR3. V was shortened by 1 base and J by 0 bases, with 21 bases between the two germline ends. Germline CDR1 LNHDA, CDR2 SQIVND (reference sequence).

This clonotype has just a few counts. The CDR3 is CASGLGNSPLHF. As DNA, the CDR3 is TGTGCTAGTGGTTTGGGCAATTCACCCCTCCACTTT. This chain connects TRBV12-5 to TRBJ1-6; D gene ambiguous. With 1 base removed from V and 7 bases from J, the gap between germline ends came to 2 bases. CDR1 and CDR2 (germline): LGHNT, FRNRAP. This CDR3 is built from 12 residues. The whole variable domain, remainder taken from reference TRBV12-5 and TRBJ1-6, is DARVTQTPRHKVTEMGQEVTMRCQPILGHNTVFWYRQTMMQGLELLAYFRNRAPLDDSGMPKDRFSAEMPDATLATLKIQPSEPRDSAVYFCASGLGNSPLHFGNGTRLTVT.

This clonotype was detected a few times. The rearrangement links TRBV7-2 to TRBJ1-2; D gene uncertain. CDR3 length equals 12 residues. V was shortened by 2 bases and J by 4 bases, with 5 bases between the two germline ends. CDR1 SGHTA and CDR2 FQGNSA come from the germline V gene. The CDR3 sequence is CASSLYVYGYTF. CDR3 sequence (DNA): TGTGCCAGCAGCTTATACGTCTATGGCTACACCTTC.

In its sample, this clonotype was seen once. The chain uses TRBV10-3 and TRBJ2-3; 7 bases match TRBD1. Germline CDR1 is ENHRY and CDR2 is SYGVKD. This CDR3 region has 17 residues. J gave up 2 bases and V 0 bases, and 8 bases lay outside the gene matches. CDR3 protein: CAISESALGQSTDTQYF. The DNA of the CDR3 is TGTGCCATCAGTGAGTCGGCTTTGGGACAGTCCACAGATACGCAGTATTTT.

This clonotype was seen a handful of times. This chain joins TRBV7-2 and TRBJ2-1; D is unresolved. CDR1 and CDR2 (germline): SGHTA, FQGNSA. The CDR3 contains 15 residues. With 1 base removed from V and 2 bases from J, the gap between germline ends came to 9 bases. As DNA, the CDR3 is TGTGCCAGCAGCTTAGTGACACCTACCTACAATGAGCAGTTCTTC. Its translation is CASSLVTPTYNEQFF.

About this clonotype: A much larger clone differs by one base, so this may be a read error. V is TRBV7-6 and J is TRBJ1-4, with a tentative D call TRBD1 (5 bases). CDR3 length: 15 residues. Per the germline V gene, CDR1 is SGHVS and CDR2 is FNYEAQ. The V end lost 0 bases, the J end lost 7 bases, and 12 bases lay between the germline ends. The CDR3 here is CASSLAGGVIEKLFF. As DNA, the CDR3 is TGTGCCAGCAGCTTAGCTGGGGGGGTCATTGAAAAACTGTTTTTT.

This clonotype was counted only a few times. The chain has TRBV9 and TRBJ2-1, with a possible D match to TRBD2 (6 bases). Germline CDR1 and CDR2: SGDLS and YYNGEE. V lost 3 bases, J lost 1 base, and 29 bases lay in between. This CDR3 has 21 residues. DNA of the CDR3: TGTGCCAGCAGCGGAGTTATTGGGGGAGGCCCACGCGAGGGATCCTACAATGAGCAGTTCTTC. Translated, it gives CASSGVIGGGPREGSYNEQFF.

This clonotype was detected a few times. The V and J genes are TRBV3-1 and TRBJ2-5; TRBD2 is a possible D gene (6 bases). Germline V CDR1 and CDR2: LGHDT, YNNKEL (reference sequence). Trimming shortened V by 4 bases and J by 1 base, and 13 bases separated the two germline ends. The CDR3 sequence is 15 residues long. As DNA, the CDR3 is TGTGCCAGCAGCCGTCATACGGGACTCCAAGAGACCCAGTACTTC. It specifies CASSRHTGLQETQYF.

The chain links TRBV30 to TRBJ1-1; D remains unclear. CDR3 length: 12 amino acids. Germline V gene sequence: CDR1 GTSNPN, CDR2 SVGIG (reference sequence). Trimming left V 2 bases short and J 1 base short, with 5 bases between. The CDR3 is CAWSLGNTEAFF. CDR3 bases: TGTGCCTGGAGTCTGGGGAACACTGAAGCTTTCTTT.

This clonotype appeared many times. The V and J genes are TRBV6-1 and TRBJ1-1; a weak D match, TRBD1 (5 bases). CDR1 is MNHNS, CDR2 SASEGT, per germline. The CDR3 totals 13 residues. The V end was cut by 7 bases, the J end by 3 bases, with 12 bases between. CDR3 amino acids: CASTRVQDTEAFF. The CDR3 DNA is TGTGCCAGCACTCGGGTACAGGACACTGAAGCTTTCTTT.

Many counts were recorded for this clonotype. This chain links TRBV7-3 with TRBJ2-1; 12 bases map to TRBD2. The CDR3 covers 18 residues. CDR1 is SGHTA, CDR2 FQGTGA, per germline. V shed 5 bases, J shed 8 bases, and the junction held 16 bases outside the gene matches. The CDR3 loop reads CASSPTGGRLAGVHEQFF. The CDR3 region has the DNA TGTGCCAGCAGCCCCACCGGTGGGCGACTAGCGGGGGTGCATGAGCAGTTCTTC. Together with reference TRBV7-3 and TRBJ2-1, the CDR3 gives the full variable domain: GAGVSQTPSNKVTEKGKYVELRCDPISGHTALYWYRQSLGQGPEFLIYFQGTGAADDSGLPNDRFFAVRPEGSVSTLKIQRTERGDSAVYLCASSPTGGRLAGVHEQFFGPGTRLTVL.

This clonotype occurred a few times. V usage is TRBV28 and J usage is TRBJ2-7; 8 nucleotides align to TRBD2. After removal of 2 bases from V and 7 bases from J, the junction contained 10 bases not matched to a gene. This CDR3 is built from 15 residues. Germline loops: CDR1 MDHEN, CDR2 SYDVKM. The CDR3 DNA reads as TGTGCCAGCAGTTTAGCCTCGCGGGGGGTCTTGGAGCAGTACTTC. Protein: CASSLASRGVLEQYF.